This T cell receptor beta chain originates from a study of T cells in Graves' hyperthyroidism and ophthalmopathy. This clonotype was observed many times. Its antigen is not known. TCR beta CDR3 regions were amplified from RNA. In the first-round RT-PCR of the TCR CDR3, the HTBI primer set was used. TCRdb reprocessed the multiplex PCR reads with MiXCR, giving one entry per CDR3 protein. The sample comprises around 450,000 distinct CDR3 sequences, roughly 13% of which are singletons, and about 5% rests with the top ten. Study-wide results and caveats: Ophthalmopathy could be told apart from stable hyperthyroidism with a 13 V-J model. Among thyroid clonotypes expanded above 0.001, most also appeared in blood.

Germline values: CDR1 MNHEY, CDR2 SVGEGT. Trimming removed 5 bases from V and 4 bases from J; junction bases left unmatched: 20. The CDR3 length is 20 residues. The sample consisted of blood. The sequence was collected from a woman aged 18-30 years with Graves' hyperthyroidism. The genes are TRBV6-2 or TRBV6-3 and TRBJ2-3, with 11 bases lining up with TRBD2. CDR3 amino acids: CASSDFTTAPSGRTPDTQYF. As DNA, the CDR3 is TGTGCCAGCAGTGACTTTACCACCGCACCTAGCGGGAGGACGCCAGATACGCAGTATTTT.